The T cell receptor beta chain described here comes from a study of post-analysis software for immune sequencing data. Study summary: Relapsing-remitting, secondary progressive and progressive-relapsing forms of multiple sclerosis all featured among disease courses. General study results and limits: Multiple sclerosis patients had significantly lower normalized Chao1 diversity than controls. Samples from a shared batch, those prepared together, strongly co-clustered by F measure.

cDNA libraries of TCR beta carried unique molecular identifiers. T cells numbering about 0.85 to 11 million yielded cDNA molecules that totaled about 500,000. TCRdb reprocessed the PCR reads with MiXCR, giving one entry per CDR3 protein. The sample lists around 700,000 distinct CDR3 sequences; 55% to 60% were seen once. Of note for this clonotype: Its antigen is undetermined.

The clonotype was recovered from a girl aged 2-10 years with multiple sclerosis. Sequencing was performed on blood.

The CDR3 spells CASSSIAGGPGNEQFF. CDR3 bases: TGTGCCAGCAGCTCGATAGCGGGAGGGCCGGGCAATGAGCAGTTCTTC. V is TRBV13 and J is TRBJ2-1, with TRBD2 matching over 11 bases. The CDR3 covers 16 residues. Germline assignment: CDR1 PRHDT and CDR2 FYEKMQ (reference sequence). The V gene end was trimmed by 4 bases and the J gene end by 6 bases; junction bases not matched to a gene: 8.